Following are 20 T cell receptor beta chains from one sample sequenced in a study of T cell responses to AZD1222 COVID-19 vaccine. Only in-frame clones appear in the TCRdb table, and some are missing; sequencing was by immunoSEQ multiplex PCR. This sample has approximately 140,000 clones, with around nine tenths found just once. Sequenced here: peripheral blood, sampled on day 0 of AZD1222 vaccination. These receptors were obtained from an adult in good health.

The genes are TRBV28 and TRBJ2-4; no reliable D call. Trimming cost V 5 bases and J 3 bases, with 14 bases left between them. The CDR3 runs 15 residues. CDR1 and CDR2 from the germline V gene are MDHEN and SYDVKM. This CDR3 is CASSRPGVGKNIQYF. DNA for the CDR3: TGTGCCAGCAGTCGACCTGGGGTGGGCAAAAACATTCAGTACTTC.

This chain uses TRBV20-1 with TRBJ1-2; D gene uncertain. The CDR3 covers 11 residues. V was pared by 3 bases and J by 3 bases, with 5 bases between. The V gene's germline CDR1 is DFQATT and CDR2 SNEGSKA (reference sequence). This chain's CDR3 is CSASTDYGYTF. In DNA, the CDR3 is TGCAGTGCTAGCACAGACTATGGCTACACCTTC.

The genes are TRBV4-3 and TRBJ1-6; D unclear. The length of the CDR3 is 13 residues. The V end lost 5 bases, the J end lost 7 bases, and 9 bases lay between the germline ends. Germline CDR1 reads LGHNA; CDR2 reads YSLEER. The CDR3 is CASSDGQNSPLHF. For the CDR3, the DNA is TGCGCCAGCAGCGACGGGCAAAATTCACCCCTCCACTTT.

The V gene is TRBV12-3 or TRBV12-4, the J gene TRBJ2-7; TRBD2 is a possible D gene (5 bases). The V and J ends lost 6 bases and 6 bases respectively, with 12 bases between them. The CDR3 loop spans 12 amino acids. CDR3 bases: TGTGCCAGCAGCTTCGGACTGGCCGAGCAGTACTTC. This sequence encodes CASSFGLAEQYF.

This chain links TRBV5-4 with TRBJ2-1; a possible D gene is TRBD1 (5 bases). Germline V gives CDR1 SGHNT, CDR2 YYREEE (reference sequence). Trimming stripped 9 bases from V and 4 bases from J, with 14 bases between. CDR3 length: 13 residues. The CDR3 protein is CATTGRTYNEQFF. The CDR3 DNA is TGTGCCACTACCGGGCGGACATACAATGAGCAGTTCTTC. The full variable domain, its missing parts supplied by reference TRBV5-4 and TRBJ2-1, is ETGVTQSPTHLIKTRGQQVTLRCSSQSGHNTVSWYQQALGQGPQFIFQYYREEENGRGNFPPRFSGLQFPNYSSELNVNALELDDSALYLCATTGRTYNEQFFGPGTRLTVL.

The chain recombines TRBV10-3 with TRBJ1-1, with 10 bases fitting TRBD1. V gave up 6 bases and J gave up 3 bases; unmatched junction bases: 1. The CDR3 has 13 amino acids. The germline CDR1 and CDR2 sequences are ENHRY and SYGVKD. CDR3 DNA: TGTGCCATCAGAGGACAGGGGGACACTGAAGCTTTCTTT. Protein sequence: CAIRGQGDTEAFF.

In DNA, the CDR3 is TGCGCCAGCGGGGACCAGGCGGTGAACACCGGGGAGCTGTTTTTT. Translated: CASGDQAVNTGELFF. The chain combines TRBV10-2 with TRBJ2-2; possibly TRBD1 or TRBD2 for D (5 bases each). V dropped 8 bases and J dropped 1 base, with 14 bases sitting between them. This CDR3 comprises 15 residues. CDR1 is WSHSY, CDR2 SAAADI, per germline.

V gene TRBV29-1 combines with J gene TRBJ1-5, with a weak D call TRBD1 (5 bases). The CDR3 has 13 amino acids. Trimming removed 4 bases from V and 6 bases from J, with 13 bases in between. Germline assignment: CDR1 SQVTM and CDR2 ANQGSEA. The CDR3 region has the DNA TGCAGCGTTGGGGAGGGGTTCGGTCAGCCCCAGCATTTT. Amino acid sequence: CSVGEGFGQPQHF.

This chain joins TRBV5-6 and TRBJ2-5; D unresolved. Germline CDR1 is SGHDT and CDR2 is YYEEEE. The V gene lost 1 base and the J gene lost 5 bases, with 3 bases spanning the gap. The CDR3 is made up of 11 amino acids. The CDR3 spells CASSLTETQYF. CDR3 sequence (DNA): TGTGCCAGCAGCTTGACGGAGACCCAGTACTTC.

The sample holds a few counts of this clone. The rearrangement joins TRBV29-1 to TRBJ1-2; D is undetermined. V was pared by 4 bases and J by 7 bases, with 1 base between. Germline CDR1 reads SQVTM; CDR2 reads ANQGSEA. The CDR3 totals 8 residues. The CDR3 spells CSVAGYTF. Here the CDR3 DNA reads TGCAGCGTTGCTGGCTACACCTTC.

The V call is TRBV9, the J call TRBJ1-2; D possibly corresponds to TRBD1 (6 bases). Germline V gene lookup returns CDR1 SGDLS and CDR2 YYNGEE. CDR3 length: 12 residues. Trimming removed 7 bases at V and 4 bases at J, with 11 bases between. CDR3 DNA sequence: TGTGCCAGCTCAGGGGCTTCCTATGGCTACACCTTC. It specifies CASSGASYGYTF.

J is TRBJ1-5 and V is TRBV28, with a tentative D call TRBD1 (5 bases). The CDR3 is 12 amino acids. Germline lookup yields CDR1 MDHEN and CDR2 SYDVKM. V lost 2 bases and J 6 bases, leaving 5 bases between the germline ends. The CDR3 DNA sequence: TGTGCCAGCAGTTTAGGGGGTCAGCCCCAGCATTTT. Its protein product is CASSLGGQPQHF.

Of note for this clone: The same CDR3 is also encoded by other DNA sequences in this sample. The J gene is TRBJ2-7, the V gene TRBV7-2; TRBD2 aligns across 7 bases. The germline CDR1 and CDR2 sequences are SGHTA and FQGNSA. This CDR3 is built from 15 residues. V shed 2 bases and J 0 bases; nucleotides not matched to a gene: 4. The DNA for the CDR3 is TGTGCCAGCAGCTTATCGGGCGGGAGCTCCTACGAGCAGTACTTC. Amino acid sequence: CASSLSGGSSYEQYF.

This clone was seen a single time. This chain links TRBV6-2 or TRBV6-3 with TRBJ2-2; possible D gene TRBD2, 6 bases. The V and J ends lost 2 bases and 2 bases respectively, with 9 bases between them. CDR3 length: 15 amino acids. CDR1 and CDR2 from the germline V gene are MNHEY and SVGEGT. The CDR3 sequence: CASSYTGLNTGELFF. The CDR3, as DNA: TGTGCCAGCAGTTACACGGGACTCAACACCGGGGAGCTGTTTTTT.

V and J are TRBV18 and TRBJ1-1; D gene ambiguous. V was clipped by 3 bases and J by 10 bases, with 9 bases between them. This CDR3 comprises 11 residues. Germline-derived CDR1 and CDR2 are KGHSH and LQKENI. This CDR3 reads CASSPLEGAFF. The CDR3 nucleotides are TGTGCCAGCTCACCTTTGGAGGGAGCTTTCTTT.

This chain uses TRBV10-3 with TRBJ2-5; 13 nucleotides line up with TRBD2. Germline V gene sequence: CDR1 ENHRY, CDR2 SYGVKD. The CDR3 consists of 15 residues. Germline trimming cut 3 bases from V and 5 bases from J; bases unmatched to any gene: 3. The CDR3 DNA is TGTGCCATCAGTGACAGGACTAGCGGGAGTGAGACCCAGTACTTC. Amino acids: CAISDRTSGSETQYF.

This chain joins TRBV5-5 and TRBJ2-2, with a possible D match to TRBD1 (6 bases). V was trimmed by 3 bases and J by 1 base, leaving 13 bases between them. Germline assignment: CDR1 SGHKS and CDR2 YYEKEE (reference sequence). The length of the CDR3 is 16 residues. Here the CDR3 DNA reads TGTGCCAGCAGCTCCCACACAGGGTTGAACACCGGGGAGCTGTTTTTT. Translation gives CASSSHTGLNTGELFF.

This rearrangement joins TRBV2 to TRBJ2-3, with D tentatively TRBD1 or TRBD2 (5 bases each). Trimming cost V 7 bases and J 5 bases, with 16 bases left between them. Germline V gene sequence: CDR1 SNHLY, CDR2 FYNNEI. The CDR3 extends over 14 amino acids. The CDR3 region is CASIQNRDGDTQYF. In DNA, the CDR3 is TGTGCCAGCATTCAAAACCGGGACGGAGATACGCAGTATTTT.

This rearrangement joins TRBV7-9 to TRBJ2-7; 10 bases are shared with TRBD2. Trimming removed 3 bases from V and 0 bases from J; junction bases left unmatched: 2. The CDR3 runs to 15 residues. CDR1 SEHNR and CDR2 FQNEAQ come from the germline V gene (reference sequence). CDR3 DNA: TGTGCCAGCAGCTTGCTAGCGGGGGACTCCTACGAGCAGTACTTC. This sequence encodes CASSLLAGDSYEQYF.

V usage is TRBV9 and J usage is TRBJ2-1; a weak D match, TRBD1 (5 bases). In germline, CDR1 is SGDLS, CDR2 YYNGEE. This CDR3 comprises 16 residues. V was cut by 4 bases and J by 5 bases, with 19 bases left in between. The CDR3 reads CASSPSDMGPHNEQFF. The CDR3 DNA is TGTGCCAGCAGCCCCTCTGACATGGGGCCTCACAATGAGCAGTTCTTC.